Shown below are 22 T cell receptor beta chains from a single sample sequenced in a study of cytomegalovirus exposure and HLA in healthy donors. The PCR had 60 Vbeta and 13 Jbeta primers. Method: immunoSEQ multiplex PCR; TCRdb's copy keeps in-frame clones and lacks some. The data contain under 85,000 clones, 60% to 80% of them singletons. The sequencing sample was made of PBMCs. The receptor source for this set is a man aged 40-49 years in good health and CMV-seropositive.

The J gene is TRBJ2-7, the V gene TRBV14; tentative D call: TRBD2 (7 bases). V was pared by 0 bases and J by 9 bases, with 12 bases between. This CDR3 is 13 amino acids long. The germline V gene has CDR1 SGHDN and CDR2 FVKESK. For the CDR3, the DNA is TGTGCCAGCAGCCAAGATCGGGGGGCCGGGCAGTACTTC. Its protein product is CASSQDRGAGQYF.

The rearrangement links TRBV7-3 to TRBJ2-3, with D possibly being TRBD2 (6 bases). This CDR3 contains 15 residues. V lost 5 bases to trimming and J lost 2 bases, with 14 bases between them. Germline V gene sequence: CDR1 SGHTA, CDR2 FQGTGA. The CDR3 spells CASSAGTYYTDTQYF. The CDR3 DNA reads as TGTGCCAGCAGCGCCGGGACTTACTACACAGATACGCAGTATTTT.

The rearrangement uses TRBV13 and TRBJ1-1, with D tentatively TRBD1 (5 bases). CDR1 is PRHDT, CDR2 FYEKMQ, per germline (reference sequence). The CDR3 extends over 16 amino acids. Trimming removed 0 bases at V and 3 bases at J, with 14 bases between. CDR3 sequence reads: CASSLGNLGGYTEAFF. For the CDR3, the DNA is TGTGCCAGCAGCTTAGGAAACCTGGGGGGGTACACTGAAGCTTTCTTT.

This clone was seen more than once but under ten times. V usage is TRBV18 and J usage is TRBJ1-1; TRBD1 is a possible D gene (6 bases). CDR1 KGHSH and CDR2 LQKENI come from the germline V gene. The V gene lost 5 bases and the J gene lost 4 bases, with 14 bases spanning the gap. The CDR3 runs to 14 residues. CDR3 protein: CASSSRGQPTEAFF. CDR3 DNA: TGTGCCAGCTCATCAAGAGGACAGCCCACTGAAGCTTTCTTT.

This clone was recorded only once. The chain links TRBV6-5 to TRBJ2-5, with TRBD1 matching 8 bases. Unmatched junction bases numbered 10, after V lost 6 bases and J lost 4 bases. CDR3 length: 15 residues. CDR1 is MNHEY and CDR2 is SVGAGI in the germline V gene. The CDR3: CASSQDRGGPETQYF. The CDR3 coding sequence is TGTGCCAGCAGCCAAGACAGGGGTGGGCCAGAGACCCAGTACTTC.

This sequence joins TRBV30 and TRBJ2-7; 9 bases fit TRBD1. V lost 4 bases, J lost 4 bases, and 2 bases stayed unmatched. The CDR3 totals 12 residues. The germline V gene has CDR1 GTSNPN and CDR2 SVGIG (reference sequence). CDR3: CAWTGQGYEQYF. The CDR3 DNA reads TGTGCCTGGACGGGACAGGGTTACGAGCAGTACTTC.

The gene calls are TRBV23-1 and TRBJ2-7; 9 bases align to TRBD2. TRBV23-1 is assigned to the ORF class and has an uncertain function. Unmatched junction bases numbered 18, after V lost 4 bases and J lost 5 bases. The CDR3 runs to 18 residues. The CDR3 bases are TGCGCCAGCAGTCGTCTATCGACTAGCGGAGCCTCTTTGGACGAGCAGTACTTC. It specifies CASSRLSTSGASLDEQYF.

The genes are TRBV7-2 and TRBJ2-7; TRBD2 matches at 9 bases. The V segment lost 2 bases and the J segment 4 bases; nucleotides outside the gene matches: 6. Per the germline V gene, CDR1 is SGHTA and CDR2 is FQGNSA. This CDR3 spans 15 amino acids. The CDR3 loop is CASSLNAGGKYEQYF. The CDR3 DNA follows: TGTGCCAGCAGCTTAAACGCGGGAGGGAAATACGAGCAGTACTTC. The variable domain in full, completed from reference TRBV7-2 and TRBJ2-7, reads GAGVSQSPSNKVTEKGKDVELRCDPISGHTALYWYRQSLGQGLEFLIYFQGNSAPDKSGLPSDRFSAERTGGSVSTLTIQRTQQEDSAVYLCASSLNAGGKYEQYFGPGTRLTVT.

This chain links TRBV29-1 with TRBJ1-4, with 9 bases matching TRBD1. Germline CDR1 reads SQVTM; CDR2 reads ANQGSEA. The CDR3 runs to 14 residues. V trimming: 7 bases; J trimming: 4 bases; junction bases outside the gene matches: 7. The CDR3 DNA reads TGCAGCGGAATTGGGACAGGGTATAATGAAAAACTGTTTTTT. Protein product: CSGIGTGYNEKLFF.

This rearrangement joins TRBV19 to TRBJ2-7; D ambiguous. Germline loops: CDR1 LNHDA, CDR2 SQIVND (reference sequence). The V gene lost 7 bases and the J gene lost 2 bases, with 15 bases spanning the gap. The CDR3 has 14 residues. CDR3 coding DNA: TGTGCCAGTAATATTGGCGGAAAAACCTACGAGCAGTACTTC. Translation: CASNIGGKTYEQYF.

The chain recombines TRBV7-6 with TRBJ2-7; D perhaps matches TRBD1 (5 bases). There are 14 residues in the CDR3. CDR1 and CDR2 (germline): SGHVS, FNYEAQ. V was clipped by 3 bases and J by 1 base, with 10 bases between them. CDR3 DNA sequence: TGTGCCAGCAGCTTCACAAGGGGTTCCTACGAGCAGTACTTC. Amino acids: CASSFTRGSYEQYF.

This clone was recorded only once. The chain recombines TRBV28 with TRBJ1-3; TRBD1 agrees at 7 bases. After removal of 7 bases from V and 0 bases from J, the junction contained 6 bases not matched to a gene. From germline, CDR1 is MDHEN and CDR2 SYDVKM. CDR3 size: 15 residues. CDR3 nucleotide sequence: TGTGCCAGCACCGAGGACAGGAGCTCTGGAAACACCATATATTTT. Its translation: CASTEDRSSGNTIYF.

The chain is built from TRBV19 and TRBJ2-7, with 9 bases identical to TRBD2. This CDR3 is built from 16 residues. Germline V lookup: CDR1 LNHDA, CDR2 SQIVND (reference sequence). Trimming at V came to 4 bases and at J to 0 bases, leaving 7 bases not matched to a gene. The CDR3 protein is CASSTPTSGYSYEQYF. DNA for the CDR3: TGTGCCAGTAGTACCCCGACTAGCGGTTACTCCTACGAGCAGTACTTC.

This clone has only a few counts. V usage is TRBV5-1 and J usage is TRBJ2-2; weak D call: TRBD1 (5 bases). From germline, CDR1 is SGHRS and CDR2 YFSETQ. V was pared by 0 bases and J by 4 bases, with 13 bases between. The CDR3 loop spans 16 amino acids. The CDR3 loop is CASSLAGQGRTGELFF. The CDR3 DNA reads as TGCGCCAGCAGCTTGGCCGGGCAGGGCCGCACCGGGGAGCTGTTTTTT.

This chain uses TRBV10-3 with TRBJ2-1; TRBD2 agrees at 9 bases. The ends lost 7 bases at V and 15 bases at J; junction bases unmatched: 10. The CDR3 totals 12 residues. Germline assignment: CDR1 ENHRY and CDR2 SYGVKD. Written as DNA, the CDR3 is TGTGCCATCACGGGTAGCGGGAGTGCGGTGTTCTTC. Its translation is CAITGSGSAVFF.

This chain uses TRBV5-8 with TRBJ2-7; tentative D call: TRBD1 (5 bases). The CDR3 consists of 16 residues. Germline CDR1 and CDR2: SGHTS and YDEGEE. Trimming left V 0 bases short and J 2 bases short, with 15 bases between. The CDR3, as DNA: TGTGCCAGCAGCTTGGCTGTTTGGATAGGGGCCTACGAGCAGTACTTC. It yields the protein CASSLAVWIGAYEQYF.

This chain uses TRBV2 with TRBJ1-2; D is perhaps TRBD1 (5 bases). Germline V gene data show CDR1 as SNHLY and CDR2 as FYNNEI. This CDR3 has 14 residues. Trimming cost V 1 base and J 7 bases, with 13 bases left between them. CDR3 sequence (DNA): TGTGCCAGCAGTGAAGGGGGGGGTATTGCTGGCTACACCTTC. It is translated as CASSEGGGIAGYTF.

This clone was counted only a few times. The V and J genes are TRBV5-4 and TRBJ2-1; 9 bases are shared with TRBD1. This CDR3 comprises 16 residues. Germline trimming cut 2 bases from V and 8 bases from J; bases unmatched to any gene: 11. CDR1 SGHNT and CDR2 YYREEE come from the germline V gene (reference sequence). In DNA, the CDR3 is TGTGCCAGCAGCTTCGCGCCGGGACAGGGCTATGATGAGCAGTTCTTC. Translation gives CASSFAPGQGYDEQFF.

The chain has TRBV7-2 and TRBJ2-3; D may be TRBD2 (6 bases). V gave up 3 bases and J gave up 1 base, with 8 bases separating them. Germline V gene lookup returns CDR1 SGHTA and CDR2 FQGNSA. The CDR3 runs to 14 residues. As DNA, the CDR3 is TGTGCCAGCAGCTTCTCTAGCGGCACAGATACGCAGTATTTT. Translated: CASSFSSGTDTQYF.

The CDR3 here is CASSPPLRLSTDTQYF. The CDR3 coding sequence is TGTGCCAGCAGCCCCCCCTTGAGGCTTAGCACAGATACGCAGTATTTT. V usage is TRBV7-9 and J usage is TRBJ2-3; D is undetermined. The CDR3 has 16 residues. The germline CDR1 and CDR2 sequences are SEHNR and FQNEAQ (reference sequence). V was pared by 5 bases and J by 0 bases, with 15 bases between.

The gene calls are TRBV6-4 and TRBJ2-1; 7 bases line up with TRBD2. V shed 2 bases and J 9 bases; nucleotides not matched to a gene: 7. Per the germline V gene, CDR1 is MRHNA and CDR2 is SNTAGT. This CDR3 is 14 amino acids long. This CDR3 is CASSDRSGRGEQFF. The CDR3 bases are TGTGCCAGCAGTGACCGGTCGGGGAGGGGTGAGCAGTTCTTC.

J is TRBJ2-7 and V is TRBV6-5; possible D gene TRBD2, 6 bases. Germline loops: CDR1 MNHEY, CDR2 SVGAGI. V lost 2 bases, J lost 7 bases, and 18 bases lay in between. The CDR3 length is 15 residues. Written as DNA, the CDR3 is TGTGCCAGCAGTTACAGCTTCCTGGGGGGACGGGAGCAGTACTTC. This gives the protein CASSYSFLGGREQYF.